What follows describes a single T cell receptor (beta chain). CDR3 size: 16 residues. The V gene's germline CDR1 is SGHAT and CDR2 FQNNGV. J lost 1 base, V lost 4 bases, and 6 bases had no gene match. The record originates from a study of cytomegalovirus exposure and HLA in healthy donors. PCR primers comprised 60 Vbeta and 13 Jbeta primers. Only in-frame clones appear in the TCRdb table, and some are missing; sequencing was by immunoSEQ multiplex PCR. This sample carries about 130,000 clones, over 65% of them seen once, and the ten largest clones take over 15%. The rearrangement joins TRBV11-2 to TRBJ2-3; 9 bases are a match to TRBD2. Sequencing input: PBMCs. The source of this sequence is a man aged 18 to 30 in good health and CMV-seropositive. The CDR3 nucleotides are TGTGCCAGCAGCTCTCCCGTAGCGGGGGGCACAGATACGCAGTATTTT. The encoded protein is CASSSPVAGGTDTQYF.